One and the same sample provided the 5 T cell receptor beta chains below, sequenced in a study of sequential checkpoint blockade in melanoma. Treatment given: randomized to nivolumab then ipilimumab (arm A) or the reverse (arm B). Profiled with immunoSEQ multiplex PCR; TCRdb holds only in-frame clones, not every one. Among 17,000 or so clones listed, 70% were seen once. The sequences come from CD8+ T cells sorted from blood (inferred from file names), collected from a patient given nivolumab and ipilimumab in sequence. The receptor set was obtained from a human donor with melanoma.

This clone was counted once. The chain has TRBV4-3 and TRBJ1-3; D perhaps matches TRBD1 (6 bases). V dropped 2 bases and J dropped 0 bases, with 8 bases sitting between them. The CDR3 covers 15 residues. Germline V gene lookup returns CDR1 LGHNA and CDR2 YSLEER. The CDR3 nucleotides are TGCGCCAGCAGCCAATTGGACAGCTCTGGAAACACCATATATTTT. This translates into CASSQLDSSGNTIYF.

The chain joins TRBV7-7 to TRBJ2-5; the match to TRBD1 covers 8 bases. The CDR3 extends over 15 amino acids. Trimming at V came to 5 bases and at J to 5 bases, leaving 10 bases not matched to a gene. Per the germline V gene, CDR1 is SSHAT and CDR2 is FNYEAQ (reference sequence). CDR3 nucleotide sequence: TGTGCCAGCAGCGCACGACAGGGGATAGGGGAGACCCAGTACTTC. Its translation is CASSARQGIGETQYF.

The chain is built from TRBV28 and TRBJ2-7; 8 nucleotides match TRBD1. Looked up from germline, CDR1 is MDHEN and CDR2 is SYDVKM. J was trimmed by 2 bases and V by 2 bases; bases with no gene match: 11. The length of the CDR3 is 17 residues. CDR3 region: CASSLRTGITPPYEQYF. CDR3 nucleotide sequence: TGTGCCAGCAGTTTAAGGACAGGGATCACGCCCCCCTACGAGCAGTACTTC.

The V call is TRBV7-2, the J call TRBJ2-5, with 8 bases identical to TRBD1. The germline V gene has CDR1 SGHTA and CDR2 FQGNSA. The CDR3 consists of 16 residues. V shed 4 bases, J shed 2 bases, and the junction held 9 bases outside the gene matches. In DNA, the CDR3 is TGTGCCAGCAGCTATACCGGGACAGGTTTTCAAGAGACCCAGTACTTC. Residues: CASSYTGTGFQETQYF. Filled out from reference TRBV7-2 and TRBJ2-5, the complete variable domain reads GAGVSQSPSNKVTEKGKDVELRCDPISGHTALYWYRQSLGQGLEFLIYFQGNSAPDKSGLPSDRFSAERTGGSVSTLTIQRTQQEDSAVYLCASSYTGTGFQETQYFGPGTRLLVL.

This clone was found a few times. J is TRBJ2-2 and V is TRBV6-4; 8 nucleotides line up with TRBD2. This CDR3 region has 14 residues. J gave up 3 bases and V 4 bases, and 1 base lay outside the gene matches. In germline, CDR1 is MRHNA, CDR2 SNTAGT. The CDR3 DNA reads TGTGCCAGCAGTGGGGGACTAGACACCGGGGAGCTGTTTTTT. Encoded protein: CASSGGLDTGELFF.